The 11 T cell receptor beta chains below all came from one sample that was sequenced in a study of blood T cell repertoires in COVID-19. TCRdb's copy holds only in-frame clones and misses some; the assay was immunoSEQ multiplex PCR. This sample yields roughly 100,000 clones, of which around four fifths are seen a single time; more than 10% belongs to the top ten. Sequencing was done on a sample of peripheral blood. These receptors were obtained from a human donor in a cohort sampled during active COVID-19.

The rearrangement links TRBV5-4 to TRBJ1-2; D gene uncertain. Trimming shortened V by 4 bases and J by 5 bases, and 9 bases separated the two germline ends. The V gene's germline CDR1 is SGHNT and CDR2 YYREEE (reference sequence). The CDR3 has 12 residues. The CDR3 nucleotides read TGTGCCAGCAGCACAGCATCTTATGGCTACACCTTC. This gives the protein CASSTASYGYTF.

The V gene is TRBV27, the J gene TRBJ2-7; TRBD2 matches 15 bases. CDR1 is MNHEY, CDR2 SMNVEV, per germline (reference sequence). The CDR3 has 18 amino acids. V dropped 6 bases and J dropped 5; count of bases not matched to a gene: 14. In DNA form, the CDR3 reads TGTGCCAGCAGCCGTCGGACTAGCGGGGGGGCTGGCTTCGACGAGCAGTACTTC. Protein product: CASSRRTSGGAGFDEQYF.

This chain's CDR3 is CASSSPIQSGTQYF. DNA for the CDR3: TGTGCCAGCAGCTCTCCGATACAGAGCGGGACCCAGTACTTC. J is TRBJ2-5 and V is TRBV7-9; weak D call: TRBD2 (5 bases). The V and J ends lost 4 bases and 7 bases respectively, with 16 bases between them. CDR1 and CDR2 from the germline V gene are SEHNR and FQNEAQ (reference sequence). CDR3 length: 14 amino acids.

V gene TRBV29-1 combines with J gene TRBJ2-7; D might be TRBD2 (5 bases). The V gene's germline CDR1 is SQVTM and CDR2 ANQGSEA. V was pared by 5 bases and J by 2 bases, with 13 bases between. The CDR3 sequence is 13 residues long. CDR3 in amino acids: CSVRGSRAYEQYF. The CDR3 DNA follows: TGCAGCGTTCGGGGATCCCGGGCCTACGAGCAGTACTTC.

V and J are TRBV5-1 and TRBJ1-5; TRBD1 matches at 12 bases. V lost 4 bases to trimming and J lost 2 bases; unmatched junction nucleotides: 7. The V gene's germline CDR1 is SGHRS and CDR2 YFSETQ. There are 17 residues in the CDR3. The CDR3 region has the DNA TGCGCCAGCAGCATCGGGACAGGGGGCCTCGGCAATCAGCCCCAGCATTTT. This encodes CASSIGTGGLGNQPQHF.

This sequence joins TRBV2 and TRBJ2-3; 7 nucleotides match TRBD2. The CDR3 loop spans 16 amino acids. CDR1 SNHLY and CDR2 FYNNEI come from the germline V gene. With V trimmed by 3 bases and J by 5 bases, 11 bases remained unmatched. CDR3 in amino acids: CASSEAGGTLGDTQYF. DNA of the CDR3: TGTGCCAGCAGTGAGGCCGGGGGGACCCTCGGAGATACGCAGTATTTT.

The gene calls are TRBV15 and TRBJ1-2; a weak D match, TRBD1 (6 bases). Germline loops: CDR1 LNHNV, CDR2 YYDKDF (reference sequence). This CDR3 has 16 residues. V lost 3 bases, J lost 7 bases, and 21 bases lay in between. The CDR3 here is CATSRAFGRTDRGYTF. CDR3 in DNA: TGTGCCACCAGCAGGGCCTTCGGGAGGACAGACCGTGGCTACACCTTC. Full variable domain (rest looked up from reference TRBV15 and TRBJ1-2): DAMVIQNPRYQVTQFGKPVTLSCSQTLNHNVMYWYQQKSSQAPKLLFHYYDKDFNNEADTPDNFQSRRPNTSFCFLDIRSPGLGDTAMYLCATSRAFGRTDRGYTFGSGTRLTVV.

The sample holds one count of this clone. This chain joins TRBV5-4 and TRBJ2-7; 7 bases agree with TRBD2. Germline V gene sequence: CDR1 SGHNT, CDR2 YYREEE (reference sequence). The V segment lost 3 bases and the J segment 0 bases; nucleotides outside the gene matches: 6. The CDR3 runs 15 residues. The CDR3: CASSWDSSGSYEQYF. The CDR3 DNA reads as TGTGCCAGCAGCTGGGATTCTAGCGGCTCCTACGAGCAGTACTTC. Filled out from reference TRBV5-4 and TRBJ2-7, the complete variable domain reads ETGVTQSPTHLIKTRGQQVTLRCSSQSGHNTVSWYQQALGQGPQFIFQYYREEENGRGNFPPRFSGLQFPNYSSELNVNALELDDSALYLCASSWDSSGSYEQYFGPGTRLTVT.

This clone was observed a single time. The J gene is TRBJ1-2, the V gene TRBV7-9; TRBD1 matches at 7 bases. Germline CDR1 is SEHNR and CDR2 is FQNEAQ (reference sequence). With 6 bases clipped from V and 4 bases from J, the junction kept 11 bases outside the gene matches. The CDR3 covers 15 residues. CDR3 residues: CASSPQSGTAYGYTF. As DNA, the CDR3 is TGTGCCAGCAGTCCGCAATCCGGGACAGCCTATGGCTACACCTTC.

CDR3 DNA sequence: TGTGCCACCAGTGAGCCGGGACAGGGTACAGATACGCAGTATTTT. Amino acids: CATSEPGQGTDTQYF. The rearrangement uses TRBV24-1 and TRBJ2-3; TRBD1 aligns across 9 bases. With 4 bases clipped from V and 3 bases from J, the junction kept 4 bases outside the gene matches. Germline CDR1 and CDR2: KGHDR and SFDVKD. The CDR3 totals 15 residues.

The CDR3 DNA is TGCGCCAGCAGCCAAGATTTACCAGGGTCTGTGATGAACACTGAAGCTTTCTTT. It specifies CASSQDLPGSVMNTEAFF. J is TRBJ1-1 and V is TRBV4-1, with TRBD1 as a possible D gene (5 bases). The CDR3 has 18 amino acids. CDR1 is MGHRA and CDR2 is YSYEKL in the germline V gene. The ends were cut back, 0 bases at V and 0 bases at J, with 17 bases in the middle.